This T cell receptor beta chain originates from a study of OX40 agonist ivuxolimab in advanced cancers. The study in broad terms: Ivuxolimab was an agonistic, fully human IgG2 monoclonal antibody directed against OX40 (CD134), a costimulatory receptor. Intravenous ivuxolimab was administered to patients every 2 weeks at six dose levels: 0.01, 0.1, 0.3, 1.5, 3 and 10 mg/kg. The paper describes the monotherapy dose-escalation part (N of about 47 patients) of the phase I trial of ivuxolimab. The dose-escalation cohort was about 86% male with a mean age of around 64 years, ranging from roughly 20 to 80. Prior anti-PD-1, anti-PD-L1 or anti-CTLA-4 therapy was permitted, and 40% of dose-escalation patients had received checkpoint inhibitors. Partial responses occurred in three dose-escalation patients, of whom one had hepatocellular carcinoma and two had cutaneous melanoma. Of the approximately 50 dose-escalation patients, hepatocellular carcinoma was present in roughly 19, melanoma in about 15, renal cell carcinoma in 9 and head and neck cancer in 9. Peripheral TCRbeta sequencing was intended to test whether TCR sequence diversity was altered and clonal T-cell expansion was caused by ivuxolimab.

V and J are truncated by 3 bases and 5 bases respectively, leaving an intervening sequence of 14 bases. CDR1 and CDR2 are read off the germline V gene as SGHDT and YYEEEE. From the cysteine up to the phenylalanine, the CDR3 has a length of 14 residues. Just the 42-base CDR3 DNA is kept, in frame starting at base 1. Only one count was recorded for this clone. Which antigen it targets is not known. Base-call qualities are not available, and no considerably larger clone is one nucleotide away. Patients with autoimmune disease history or receiving systemic immunosuppression were excluded from the trial. Peripheral blood for TCR sequencing was collected from all dose cohorts at baseline, on cycle 4 day 1, and on cycle 7 day 1. Samples were obtained from an open-label, multicenter, first-in-human phase I dose-escalation trial of ivuxolimab. The trial enrolled adults with locally advanced or metastatic head and neck squamous cell, hepatocellular, melanoma or renal cell carcinoma. Before TCR sequencing, CD4+ T cells and CD8+ T cells were sorted from peripheral blood as separate populations.

For sequencing of the TCRbeta CDR3 region, genomic DNA was extracted from the sorted cells. The immunoSEQ Assay was used for sequencing of TCRbeta CDR3 regions. As stored in TCRdb, this immuneACCESS dataset retains in-frame rearrangements with V and J assigned. A fraction of the clones does not appear; measured against another copy, unresolved V genes explain less than half of the discrepancy, and the remainder lacks a known reason. The sample records 65,000 to 75,000 clones, roughly 81% of which are singletons. The top ten clones comprise approximately 2% of the sample. Here is what the overall study found, with its caveats: Which antigens the clonally expanded peripheral T cells were specific for was not determined. Low levels of normalized T-cell clonal expansion were also seen in some patients who did not respond. At doses of 0.1 to 3.0 mg/kg, clonal expansion of both CD4+ and CD8+ blood T cells was observed from baseline to week 6. On average, CD8+ T cells showed more expanded clones than CD4+ T cells after ivuxolimab. Partial responders in the 0.1-3.0 mg/kg groups had among the lowest normalized peripheral clonal expansion, especially among CD8+ T cells.

The chain links TRBV5-6 with TRBJ2-5, and perhaps TRBD2 as D gene, on 8 matching bases. This receptor was identified in an adult with an advanced solid tumor such as melanoma, head and neck, liver or kidney cancer. Here the sequenced sample was CD4+ or CD8+ T cells sorted from blood, taken in a trial of the OX40 agonist ivuxolimab. The sequence in DNA is TGTGCCAGCAGCTCAGCGGGGGACAGCGAGACCCAGTACTTC. Translated, this gives CASSSAGDSETQYF.